This passage covers 19 T cell receptor beta chains from one sample sequenced in a study of OX40 agonist ivuxolimab in advanced cancers. Only in-frame clones appear in the TCRdb table, and some are missing; sequencing was by immunoSEQ multiplex PCR. This sample carries 30,000 to 50,000 clones, 75% to 90% of them seen once, and the ten largest clones take around 0.56%. Sequencing used CD4+ or CD8+ T cells sorted from blood, obtained in a trial of the OX40 agonist ivuxolimab. Receptors were obtained from an adult with an advanced solid tumor such as melanoma, head and neck, liver or kidney cancer.

The chain employs TRBV14 and TRBJ1-1, with a tentative D call TRBD1 (6 bases). Germline CDR1 reads SGHDN; CDR2 reads FVKESK. The CDR3 loop spans 19 amino acids. V was pared by 2 bases and J by 1 base, with 23 bases between. The CDR3 region is CASSQTPWGQRITNTEAFF. In DNA form, the CDR3 reads TGTGCCAGCAGCCAAACTCCGTGGGGGCAACGGATAACGAACACTGAAGCTTTCTTT.

V and J are TRBV10-3 and TRBJ2-3, with D tentatively TRBD1 or TRBD2 (5 bases each). This CDR3 has 14 residues. Trimming stripped 3 bases from V and 5 bases from J, with 12 bases between. Germline V gene lookup returns CDR1 ENHRY and CDR2 SYGVKD. The CDR3 is CAISDSGTVDTQYF. For the CDR3, the DNA is TGTGCCATCAGTGATTCGGGGACCGTAGATACGCAGTATTTT.

The V and J genes are TRBV15 and TRBJ2-7; tentative D call: TRBD1 (6 bases). V was pared by 2 bases and J by 5 bases, with 10 bases between. The CDR3 runs 13 residues. Germline CDR1 is LNHNV and CDR2 is YYDKDF (reference sequence). In DNA, the CDR3 is TGTGCCACCAGCAGAACTACAGGGAACGAGCAGTACTTC. This translates into CATSRTTGNEQYF.

The CDR3 loop is CASSEQGGEADTQYF. The CDR3 DNA is TGTGCCAGCAGTGAACAGGGCGGGGAGGCAGATACGCAGTATTTT. The rearrangement joins TRBV2 to TRBJ2-3, with a tentative D call TRBD2 (6 bases). From germline, CDR1 is SNHLY and CDR2 FYNNEI. Trimming cost V 2 bases and J 4 bases, with 13 bases left between them. The CDR3 spans 15 residues.

This sequence joins TRBV19 and TRBJ1-5; a weak D match, TRBD1 (6 bases). CDR1 LNHDA and CDR2 SQIVND come from the germline V gene (reference sequence). The CDR3 spans 14 residues. V dropped 3 bases and J dropped 6 bases, with 12 bases sitting between them. For the CDR3, the DNA is TGTGCCAGTAGTATGGGGGCCTCGGGTCAGCCCCAGCATTTT. Amino acids: CASSMGASGQPQHF.

The chain joins TRBV7-9 to TRBJ1-1; TRBD1 aligns across 11 bases. The CDR3 consists of 19 residues. Germline V gives CDR1 SEHNR, CDR2 FQNEAQ (reference sequence). The V gene end was trimmed by 1 base and the J gene end by 5 bases; junction bases not matched to a gene: 15. CDR3 residues: CASSLGGPLGQGATTEAFF. The CDR3 region has the DNA TGTGCCAGCAGCTTAGGGGGTCCTTTAGGACAGGGGGCAACAACTGAAGCTTTCTTT.

V is TRBV29-1 and J is TRBJ2-2; D not resolved. The CDR3 spans 12 residues. Germline V gene data show CDR1 as SQVTM and CDR2 as ANQGSEA. Trimming stripped 7 bases from V and 6 bases from J, with 12 bases between. CDR3 nucleotides: TGCAGCGCCGGCCGTGACTCCGGGGAGCTGTTTTTT. Translating it yields CSAGRDSGELFF.

The rearrangement links TRBV19 to TRBJ2-2; tentatively, D is TRBD2 (5 bases). The CDR3 consists of 13 residues. The V and J ends lost 6 bases and 1 base respectively, with 6 bases between them. CDR1 and CDR2 (germline): LNHDA, SQIVND (reference sequence). Here the CDR3 DNA reads TGTGCCAGTAGCCGGGGGAACACCGGGGAGCTGTTTTTT. It specifies CASSRGNTGELFF.

The genes are TRBV15 and TRBJ1-2, with a tentative D call TRBD1 (5 bases). From germline, CDR1 is LNHNV and CDR2 YYDKDF (reference sequence). Deletions cut 0 bases from V and 1 base from J, with 9 bases between. This CDR3 contains 15 residues. The CDR3: CATSRDLGGNYGYTF. The DNA for the CDR3 is TGTGCCACCAGCAGAGATCTGGGGGGTAACTATGGCTACACCTTC. Supplemented by reference TRBV15 and TRBJ1-2, the full variable domain reads DAMVIQNPRYQVTQFGKPVTLSCSQTLNHNVMYWYQQKSSQAPKLLFHYYDKDFNNEADTPDNFQSRRPNTSFCFLDIRSPGLGDTAMYLCATSRDLGGNYGYTFGSGTRLTVV.

This chain connects TRBV6-6 to TRBJ1-1; D gene uncertain. The CDR3 is 16 residues long. From germline, CDR1 is MNHNY and CDR2 SVGAGI (reference sequence). Trimming cost V 6 bases and J 5 bases, with 22 bases left between them. CDR3 residues: CASSPDPRGGLTEAFF. The CDR3 DNA reads TGTGCCAGCAGCCCAGACCCTCGCGGAGGGTTGACTGAAGCTTTCTTT.

The chain is built from TRBV19 and TRBJ2-3; D not certain. V gave up 6 bases and J gave up 4 bases, with 11 bases separating them. The CDR3 runs to 13 residues. Germline V gene lookup returns CDR1 LNHDA and CDR2 SQIVND (reference sequence). In DNA, the CDR3 is TGTGCCAGTAGGCCTAGTGGCGCAGATACGCAGTATTTT. Protein: CASRPSGADTQYF.

The rearrangement joins TRBV9 to TRBJ2-3; tentative D call: TRBD2 (6 bases). The CDR3 has 14 residues. Germline loops: CDR1 SGDLS, CDR2 YYNGEE. V was trimmed by 4 bases and J by 4 bases, leaving 13 bases between them. CDR3 protein: CASSLLASADTQYF. The DNA for the CDR3 is TGTGCCAGCAGCTTACTAGCATCAGCAGATACGCAGTATTTT.

V usage is TRBV5-6 and J usage is TRBJ1-3, with a weak D call TRBD1 (6 bases). The CDR3 is 19 residues long. The V gene lost 4 bases and the J gene lost 4 bases, with 27 bases spanning the gap. Germline CDR1 SGHDT, CDR2 YYEEEE. The DNA of the CDR3 is TGTGCCAGCAGCGCGCCCGGACAGAAAGCGCAATCCCGAGGAAACACCATATATTTT. The encoded protein is CASSAPGQKAQSRGNTIYF.

The rearrangement joins TRBV7-2 to TRBJ2-1; 9 positions match TRBD1. J lost 2 bases, V lost 5 bases, and 7 bases had no gene match. The CDR3 runs to 16 residues. Per germline, CDR1 SGHTA and CDR2 FQGNSA. The CDR3 loop is CASSAGQGGAYNEQFF. CDR3 coding DNA: TGTGCCAGCAGCGCGGGACAGGGTGGCGCCTACAATGAGCAGTTCTTC.

The V gene is TRBV7-3, the J gene TRBJ1-2, with no clear D. This CDR3 contains 12 residues. Trimming removed 2 bases at V and 4 bases at J, with 5 bases between. CDR1 SGHTA and CDR2 FQGTGA come from the germline V gene. The CDR3 loop reads CASSLGGYGYTF. The CDR3 DNA sequence: TGTGCCAGCAGCTTAGGTGGCTATGGCTACACCTTC.

The chain is built from TRBV19 and TRBJ2-5; no reliable D call. From germline, CDR1 is LNHDA and CDR2 SQIVND (reference sequence). The CDR3 is 12 amino acids. The V end lost 3 bases, the J end lost 5 bases, and 7 bases lay between the germline ends. In DNA, the CDR3 is TGTGCCAGTAGTATTAAGTACGAGACCCAGTACTTC. Translated, it gives CASSIKYETQYF.

The chain is built from TRBV7-6 and TRBJ2-1; maybe TRBD1 (6 bases). Germline CDR1 SGHVS, CDR2 FNYEAQ. The germline V and J ends were trimmed by 4 bases and 8 bases, with 12 bases remaining between them. The CDR3 covers 13 residues. CDR3 loop: CASSSYRVHEQFF. In nucleotides, the CDR3 is TGTGCCAGCAGCTCTTACAGGGTTCATGAGCAGTTCTTC.

This clone was observed a single time. The V gene is TRBV7-2, the J gene TRBJ2-1; TRBD2 agrees at 8 bases. The CDR3 totals 16 residues. Germline-derived CDR1 and CDR2 are SGHTA and FQGNSA. V lost 2 bases to trimming and J lost 3 bases; unmatched junction nucleotides: 6. The CDR3 region has the DNA TGTGCCAGCAGCTTACAGCCCGGGACTAGCTACAATGAGCAGTTCTTC. Residues: CASSLQPGTSYNEQFF.

The CDR3 reads CASNTGAGGYTF. For the CDR3, the DNA is TGTGCCAGTAACACTGGAGCCGGAGGCTACACCTTC. The chain combines TRBV19 with TRBJ1-2, with D hard to call. CDR1 is LNHDA and CDR2 is SQIVND in the germline V gene (reference sequence). Trimming pared 7 bases from V and 8 bases from J, leaving 14 bases between. The CDR3 has 12 amino acids.